Given below is one TCR beta chain in context. The data were taken from a study of blood T cell repertoires in COVID-19. In the study overall: The United States, Italy and Spain supplied acute and convalescent COVID-19 samples. T cells, B-cell-depleted T cells, or PBMCs provided the cDNA or gDNA that served as material.

Original processing notes: Amplification with reference gene primers provided the estimates of nucleated cell counts. Profiled with immunoSEQ multiplex PCR; TCRdb holds only in-frame clones, not every one. V and J calls and clone size are as listed in that table; D and trimming were resolved from the DNA. The repertoire holds about 75,000 clones, around 74% seen once, with roughly 5% in the top ten. CDR3 length equals 18 residues. The germline gives CDR1 MGHDK, CDR2 SYGVNS. V was shortened by 1 base and J by 5 bases, with 23 bases between the two germline ends. The TCR sequence derives from an elderly woman with active or convalescent COVID-19. The sequenced sample consisted of peripheral blood. The genes are TRBV25-1 and TRBJ2-5; possibly TRBD1 for D (5 bases). CDR3 sequence (DNA): TGTGCCAGCAGTGAATTGTGGGCAGGGCGCCACTTCATGGAGACCCAGTACTTC. Translation gives CASSELWAGRHFMETQYF.